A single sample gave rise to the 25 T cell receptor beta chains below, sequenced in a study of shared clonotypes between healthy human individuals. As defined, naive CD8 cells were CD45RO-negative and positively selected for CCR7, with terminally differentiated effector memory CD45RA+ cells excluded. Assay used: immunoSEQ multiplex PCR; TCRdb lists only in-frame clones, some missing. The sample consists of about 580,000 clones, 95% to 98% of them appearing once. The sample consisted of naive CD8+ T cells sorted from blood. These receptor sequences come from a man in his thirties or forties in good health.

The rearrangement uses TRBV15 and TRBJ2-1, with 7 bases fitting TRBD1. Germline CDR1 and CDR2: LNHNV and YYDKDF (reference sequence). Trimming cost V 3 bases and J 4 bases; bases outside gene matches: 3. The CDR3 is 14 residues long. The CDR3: CATSSPGQYNEQFF. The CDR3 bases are TGTGCCACCAGCAGCCCGGGACAGTACAATGAGCAGTTCTTC.

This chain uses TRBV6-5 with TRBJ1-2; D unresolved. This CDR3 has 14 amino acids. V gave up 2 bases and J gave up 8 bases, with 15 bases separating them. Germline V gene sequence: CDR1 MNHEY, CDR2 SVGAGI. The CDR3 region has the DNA TGTGCCAGCAGTTACGGTCCGCTATCCGACGGCTACACCTTC. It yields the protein CASSYGPLSDGYTF.

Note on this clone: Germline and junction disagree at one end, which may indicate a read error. DNA for the CDR3: TGTGCCAGCAGATTAGGAGCCGGTGAGCAGTTCTTC. It yields the protein CASRLGAGEQFF. The gene calls are TRBV11-2 and TRBJ2-1, with unresolved D. The CDR3 length is 12 residues. Germline CDR1 reads SGHAT; CDR2 reads FQNNGV. The full variable domain, its missing parts supplied by reference TRBV11-2 and TRBJ2-1, is EAGVAQSPRYKIIEKRQSVAFWCNPISGHATLYWYQQILGQGPKLLIQFQNNGVVDDSQLPKDRFSAERLKGVDSTLKIQPAKLEDSAVYLCASRLGAGEQFFGPGTRLTVL.

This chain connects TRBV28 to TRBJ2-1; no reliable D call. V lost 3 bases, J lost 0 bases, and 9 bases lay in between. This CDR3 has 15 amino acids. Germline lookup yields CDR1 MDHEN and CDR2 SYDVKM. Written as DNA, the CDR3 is TGTGCCAGCAGTTTTAGTGGGAACTCCTACAATGAGCAGTTCTTC. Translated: CASSFSGNSYNEQFF.

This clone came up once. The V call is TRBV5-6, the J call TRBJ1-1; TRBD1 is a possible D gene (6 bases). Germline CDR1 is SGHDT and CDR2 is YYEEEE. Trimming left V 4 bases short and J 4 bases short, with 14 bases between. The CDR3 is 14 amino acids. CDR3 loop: CASSPEGGATEAFF. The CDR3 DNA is TGTGCCAGCAGCCCCGAAGGGGGGGCCACTGAAGCTTTCTTT.

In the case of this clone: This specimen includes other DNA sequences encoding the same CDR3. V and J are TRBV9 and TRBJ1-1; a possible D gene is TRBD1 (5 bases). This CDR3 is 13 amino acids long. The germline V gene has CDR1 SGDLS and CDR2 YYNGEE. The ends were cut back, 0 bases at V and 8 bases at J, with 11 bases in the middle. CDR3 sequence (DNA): TGTGCCAGCAGCGTAGGGGCAGGGACGGAAGCTTTCTTT. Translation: CASSVGAGTEAFF.

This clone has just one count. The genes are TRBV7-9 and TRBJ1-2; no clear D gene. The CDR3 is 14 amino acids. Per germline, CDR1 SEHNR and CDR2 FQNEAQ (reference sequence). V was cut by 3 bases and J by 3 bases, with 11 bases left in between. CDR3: CASSFLSEYYGYTF. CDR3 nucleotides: TGTGCCAGCAGCTTTTTATCAGAGTACTATGGCTACACCTTC.

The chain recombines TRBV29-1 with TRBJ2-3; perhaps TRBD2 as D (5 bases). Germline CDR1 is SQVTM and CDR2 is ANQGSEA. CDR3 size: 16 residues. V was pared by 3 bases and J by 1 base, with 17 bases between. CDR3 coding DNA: TGCAGCGTTGATTTGTTCAGTAGCGCGGGCACAGATACGCAGTATTTT. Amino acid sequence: CSVDLFSSAGTDTQYF.

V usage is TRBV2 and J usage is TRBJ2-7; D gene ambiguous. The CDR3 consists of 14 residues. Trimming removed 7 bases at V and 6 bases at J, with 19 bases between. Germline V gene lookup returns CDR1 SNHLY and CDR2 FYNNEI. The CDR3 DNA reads TGTGCCAGCACCCCAATGCTTGGTCTCCTCGAGCAGTACTTC. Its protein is CASTPMLGLLEQYF.

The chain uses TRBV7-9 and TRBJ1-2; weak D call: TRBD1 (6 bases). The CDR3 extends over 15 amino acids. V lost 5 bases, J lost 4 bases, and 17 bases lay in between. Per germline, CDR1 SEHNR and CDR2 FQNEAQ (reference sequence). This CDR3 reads CASSQGTGRGYGYTF. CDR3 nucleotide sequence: TGTGCCAGCAGCCAGGGGACGGGAAGGGGCTATGGCTACACCTTC. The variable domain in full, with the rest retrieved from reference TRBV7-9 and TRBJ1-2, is DTGVSQNPRHKITKRGQNVTFRCDPISEHNRLYWYRQTLGQGPEFLTYFQNEAQLEKSRLLSDRFSAERPKGSFSTLEIQRTEQGDSAMYLCASSQGTGRGYGYTFGSGTRLTVV.

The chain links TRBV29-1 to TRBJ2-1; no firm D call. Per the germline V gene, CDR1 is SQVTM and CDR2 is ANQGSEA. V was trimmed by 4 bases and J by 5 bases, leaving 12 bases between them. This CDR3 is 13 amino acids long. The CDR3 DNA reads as TGCAGCGTTGTGGTAAGAGAGAACAATGAGCAGTTCTTC. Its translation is CSVVVRENNEQFF.

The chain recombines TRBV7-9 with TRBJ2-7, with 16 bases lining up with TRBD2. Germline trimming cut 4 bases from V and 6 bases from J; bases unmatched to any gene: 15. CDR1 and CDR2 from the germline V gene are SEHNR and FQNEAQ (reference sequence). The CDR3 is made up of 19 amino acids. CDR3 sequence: CASSSHATGTSGRVPEQYF. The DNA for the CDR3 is TGTGCCAGCAGCTCCCACGCGACCGGGACTAGCGGGAGGGTGCCCGAGCAGTACTTC.

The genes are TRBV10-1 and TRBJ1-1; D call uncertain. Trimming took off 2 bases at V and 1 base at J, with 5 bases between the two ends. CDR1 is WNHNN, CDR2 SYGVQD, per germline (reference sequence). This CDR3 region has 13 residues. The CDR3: CASSEGWNTEAFF. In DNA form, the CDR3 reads TGCGCCAGCAGTGAGGGCTGGAACACTGAAGCTTTCTTT.

The CDR3 spells CASSFIAESYEQYF. For the CDR3, the DNA is TGTGCCAGCAGCTTTATAGCGGAATCCTACGAGCAGTACTTC. The chain carries TRBV7-9 and TRBJ2-7; weak D call: TRBD2 (6 bases). The CDR3 extends over 14 amino acids. CDR1 and CDR2 (germline): SEHNR, FQNEAQ (reference sequence). Trimming stripped 3 bases from V and 1 base from J, with 10 bases between.

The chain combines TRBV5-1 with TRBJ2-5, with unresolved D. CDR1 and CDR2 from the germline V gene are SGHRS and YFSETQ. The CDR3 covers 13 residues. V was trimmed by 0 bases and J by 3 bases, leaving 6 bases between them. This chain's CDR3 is CASSLEWEETQYF. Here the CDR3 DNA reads TGCGCCAGCAGCTTGGAGTGGGAAGAGACCCAGTACTTC.

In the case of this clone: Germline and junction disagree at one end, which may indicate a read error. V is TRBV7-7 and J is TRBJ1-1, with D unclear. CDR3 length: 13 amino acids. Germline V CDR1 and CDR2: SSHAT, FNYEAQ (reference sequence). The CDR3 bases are TGTGCTAGCAGCCTAGAACTGAACACTGAAGCTTTCTTT. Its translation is CASSLELNTEAFF.

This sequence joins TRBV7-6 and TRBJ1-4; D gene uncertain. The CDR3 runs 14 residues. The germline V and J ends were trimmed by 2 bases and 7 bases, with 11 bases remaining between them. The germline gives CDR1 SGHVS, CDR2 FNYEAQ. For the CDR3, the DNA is TGTGCCAGCAGCTTATGGGGTTCAAGTGAAAAACTGTTTTTT. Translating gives CASSLWGSSEKLFF.

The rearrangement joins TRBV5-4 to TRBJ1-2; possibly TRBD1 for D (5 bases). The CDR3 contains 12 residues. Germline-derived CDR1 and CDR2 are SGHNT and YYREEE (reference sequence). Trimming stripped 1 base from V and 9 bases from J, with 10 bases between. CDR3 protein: CASSLLGDRYTF. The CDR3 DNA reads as TGTGCCAGCAGCTTGTTGGGGGACCGCTACACCTTC.

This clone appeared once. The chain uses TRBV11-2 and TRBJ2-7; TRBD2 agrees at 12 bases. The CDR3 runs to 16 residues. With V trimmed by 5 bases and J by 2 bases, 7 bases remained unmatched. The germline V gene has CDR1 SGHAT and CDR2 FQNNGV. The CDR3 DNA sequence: TGTGCCAGCAGCCCCCGACTAGCGGGGGCGGCCTACGAGCAGTACTTC. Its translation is CASSPRLAGAAYEQYF. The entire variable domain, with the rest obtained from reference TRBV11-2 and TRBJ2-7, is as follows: EAGVAQSPRYKIIEKRQSVAFWCNPISGHATLYWYQQILGQGPKLLIQFQNNGVVDDSQLPKDRFSAERLKGVDSTLKIQPAKLEDSAVYLCASSPRLAGAAYEQYFGPGTRLTVT.

In DNA form, the CDR3 reads TGTGCCAGCAGCTCAGGGACTGGCCAAGAGACCCAGTACTTC. Residues: CASSSGTGQETQYF. This rearrangement joins TRBV5-6 to TRBJ2-5; D perhaps matches TRBD2 (6 bases). There are 14 residues in the CDR3. Germline CDR1 is SGHDT and CDR2 is YYEEEE. Trimming removed 3 bases from V and 1 base from J, with 10 bases in between.

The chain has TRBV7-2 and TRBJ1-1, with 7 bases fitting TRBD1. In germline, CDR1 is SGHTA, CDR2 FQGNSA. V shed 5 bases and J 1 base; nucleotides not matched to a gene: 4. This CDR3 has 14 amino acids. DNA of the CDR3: TGTGCCAGCAGCCAATGGACAGGGAACACTGAAGCTTTCTTT. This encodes CASSQWTGNTEAFF.

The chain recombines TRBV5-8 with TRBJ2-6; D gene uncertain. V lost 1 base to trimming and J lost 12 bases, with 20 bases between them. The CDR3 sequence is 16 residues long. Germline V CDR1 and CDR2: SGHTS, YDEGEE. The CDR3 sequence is CASSLSGILGYSVLTF. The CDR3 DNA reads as TGTGCCAGCAGCTTGTCCGGTATCCTGGGCTATAGCGTCCTGACTTTC.

CDR3: CASSEYRQPTYEQYF. The CDR3 DNA reads as TGTGCCAGCAGTGAATACCGACAGCCTACCTACGAGCAGTACTTC. The J gene is TRBJ2-7, the V gene TRBV2; a weak D match, TRBD1 (5 bases). CDR3 length: 15 amino acids. V dropped 2 bases and J dropped 2 bases, with 13 bases sitting between them. Germline V CDR1 and CDR2: SNHLY, FYNNEI.

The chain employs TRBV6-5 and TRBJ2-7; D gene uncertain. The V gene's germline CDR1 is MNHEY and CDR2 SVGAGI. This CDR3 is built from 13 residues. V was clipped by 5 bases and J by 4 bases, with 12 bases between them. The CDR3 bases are TGTGCCAGCAGTCCGCACTACAGATACGAGCAGTACTTC. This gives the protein CASSPHYRYEQYF.

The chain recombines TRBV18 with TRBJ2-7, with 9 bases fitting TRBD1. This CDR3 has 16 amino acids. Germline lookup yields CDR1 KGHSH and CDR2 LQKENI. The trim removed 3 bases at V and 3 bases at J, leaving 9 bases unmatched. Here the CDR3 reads CASSPGNRDRDYEQYF. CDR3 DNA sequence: TGTGCCAGCTCACCCGGAAATCGGGACAGGGACTACGAGCAGTACTTC. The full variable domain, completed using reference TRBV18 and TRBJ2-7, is NAGVMQNPRHLVRRRGQEARLRCSPMKGHSHVYWYRQLPEEGLKFMVYLQKENIIDESGMPKERFSAEFPKEGPSILRIQQVVRGDSAAYFCASSPGNRDRDYEQYFGPGTRLTVT.